Listed here are 2 T cell receptor beta chains from one sample, sequenced in a study of CD8+ T cells in alopecia areata. Reverse transcribed after extraction, RNA yielded cDNA as the sequencing template. The table came from immunoSEQ multiplex PCR; TCRdb's copy has only in-frame clones and leaves some out. The sample holds about 100,000 clones, 44% seen once. Treatment reported: oral pan-JAK inhibitor, 5-10 mg twice daily. The specimen comprised CD8+ T cells sorted from blood, sampled at week 24, from a patient treated with tofacitinib. All receptors come from a human donor with alopecia areata.

In its sample, this clone was seen a few times. The chain employs TRBV18 and TRBJ1-1; D gene ambiguous. Germline V gene data show CDR1 as KGHSH and CDR2 as LQKENI. V shed 0 bases and J shed 8 bases, with 13 bases lying between them. The CDR3 length is 14 residues. Here the CDR3 reads CASSPPDGLAEAFF. For the CDR3, the DNA is TGTGCCAGCTCACCACCGGACGGCCTAGCAGAAGCTTTCTTT. Variable domain in full (rest from reference TRBV18 and TRBJ1-1): NAGVMQNPRHLVRRRGQEARLRCSPMKGHSHVYWYRQLPEEGLKFMVYLQKENIIDESGMPKERFSAEFPKEGPSILRIQQVVRGDSAAYFCASSPPDGLAEAFFGQGTRLTVV.

This clone was counted only a few times. The genes are TRBV5-1 and TRBJ2-7; 7 bases are a match to TRBD1. This CDR3 is 13 amino acids long. Looked up from germline, CDR1 is SGHRS and CDR2 is YFSETQ. With 4 bases clipped from V and 5 bases from J, the junction kept 6 bases outside the gene matches. DNA for the CDR3: TGCGCCAGCAGCGTTTCACAGGGGCACGAGCAGTACTTC. Protein: CASSVSQGHEQYF.